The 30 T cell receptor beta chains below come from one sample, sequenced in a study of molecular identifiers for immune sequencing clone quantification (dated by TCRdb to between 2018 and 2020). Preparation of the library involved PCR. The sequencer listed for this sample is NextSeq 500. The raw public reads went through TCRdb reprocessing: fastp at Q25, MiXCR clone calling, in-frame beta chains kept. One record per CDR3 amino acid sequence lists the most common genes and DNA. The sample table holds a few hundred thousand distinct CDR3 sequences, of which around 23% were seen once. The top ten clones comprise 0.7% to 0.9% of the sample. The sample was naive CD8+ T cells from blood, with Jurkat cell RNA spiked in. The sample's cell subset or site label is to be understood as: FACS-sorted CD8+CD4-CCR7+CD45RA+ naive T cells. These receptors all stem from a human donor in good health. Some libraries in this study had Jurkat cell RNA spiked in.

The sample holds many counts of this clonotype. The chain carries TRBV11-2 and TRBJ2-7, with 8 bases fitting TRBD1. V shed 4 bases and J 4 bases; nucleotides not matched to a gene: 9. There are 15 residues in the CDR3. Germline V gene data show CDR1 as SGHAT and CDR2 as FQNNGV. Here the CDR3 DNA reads TGTGCCAGCAGCTACCTGGGACAGGTTATATACGAGCAGTACTTC. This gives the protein CASSYLGQVIYEQYF.

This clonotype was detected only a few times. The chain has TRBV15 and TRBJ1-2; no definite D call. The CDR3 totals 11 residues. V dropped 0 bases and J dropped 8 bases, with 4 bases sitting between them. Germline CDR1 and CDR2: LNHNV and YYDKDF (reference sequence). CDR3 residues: CATSRDLGYTF. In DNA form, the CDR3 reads TGTGCCACCAGCAGAGATTTAGGCTACACCTTC.

In DNA form, the CDR3 reads TGTGCCTGGAGTGAGGGGACAGGGGACAATGAGCAGTTCTTC. Translated, it gives CAWSEGTGDNEQFF. This sequence joins TRBV30 and TRBJ2-1; 10 bases agree with TRBD1. Trimming took 1 base from V and 5 from J; bases not matched to a gene: 2. CDR3 size: 14 residues. In germline, CDR1 is GTSNPN, CDR2 SVGIG (reference sequence).

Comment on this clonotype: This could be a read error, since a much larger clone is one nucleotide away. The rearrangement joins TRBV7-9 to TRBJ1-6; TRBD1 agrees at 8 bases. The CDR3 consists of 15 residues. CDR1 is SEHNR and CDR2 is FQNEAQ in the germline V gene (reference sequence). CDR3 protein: CAGRSGDRRNSPLHF. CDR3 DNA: TGTGCCGGCAGATCCGGGGACAGGCGGAATTCACCCCTCCACTTT.

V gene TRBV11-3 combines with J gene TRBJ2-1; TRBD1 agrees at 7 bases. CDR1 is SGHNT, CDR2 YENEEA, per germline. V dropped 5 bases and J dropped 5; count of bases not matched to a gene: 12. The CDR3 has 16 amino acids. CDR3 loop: CASSEDRVGVNNEQFF. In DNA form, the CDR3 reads TGTGCCAGCAGCGAAGACAGGGTTGGGGTTAACAATGAGCAGTTCTTC.

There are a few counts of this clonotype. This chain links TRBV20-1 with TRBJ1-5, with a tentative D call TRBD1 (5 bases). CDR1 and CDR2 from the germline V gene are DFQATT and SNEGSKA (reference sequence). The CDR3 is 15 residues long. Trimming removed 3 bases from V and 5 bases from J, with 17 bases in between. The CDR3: CSARDTRDGHQPQHF. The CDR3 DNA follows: TGCAGTGCTAGGGACACCCGGGACGGACATCAGCCCCAGCATTTT.

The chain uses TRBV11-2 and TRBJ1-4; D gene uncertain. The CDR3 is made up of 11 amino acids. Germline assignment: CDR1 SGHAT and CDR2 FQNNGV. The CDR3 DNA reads TGTGCAACGGCCACGGATGAAAAACTGTTTTTT. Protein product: CATATDEKLFF.

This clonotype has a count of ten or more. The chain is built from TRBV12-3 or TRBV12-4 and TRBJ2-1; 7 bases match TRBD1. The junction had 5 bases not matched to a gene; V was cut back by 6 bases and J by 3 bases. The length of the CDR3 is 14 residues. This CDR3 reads CASSSRQGYNEQFF. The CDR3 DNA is TGTGCCAGCAGCTCCCGACAGGGCTACAATGAGCAGTTCTTC.

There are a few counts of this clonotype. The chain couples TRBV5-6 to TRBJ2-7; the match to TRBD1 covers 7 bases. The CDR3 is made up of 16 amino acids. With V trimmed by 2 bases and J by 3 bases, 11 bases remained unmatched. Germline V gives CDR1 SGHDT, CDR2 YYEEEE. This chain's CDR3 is CASSFIQGELNYEQYF. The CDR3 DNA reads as TGTGCCAGCAGCTTCATTCAGGGGGAATTGAACTACGAGCAGTACTTC.

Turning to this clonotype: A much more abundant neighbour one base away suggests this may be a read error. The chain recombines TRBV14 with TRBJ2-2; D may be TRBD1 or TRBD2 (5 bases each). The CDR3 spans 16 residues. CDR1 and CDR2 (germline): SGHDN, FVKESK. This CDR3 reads CASSQEDRSGTGEPFF. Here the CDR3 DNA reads TGTGCCAGCAGCCAAGAGGATCGCTCAGGGACCGGGGAGCCGTTTTTT.

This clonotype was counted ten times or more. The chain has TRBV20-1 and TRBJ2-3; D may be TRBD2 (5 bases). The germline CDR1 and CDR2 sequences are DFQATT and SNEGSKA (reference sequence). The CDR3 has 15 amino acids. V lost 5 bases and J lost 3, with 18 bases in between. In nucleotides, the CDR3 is TGCAGTGCTGGACCACCTAGCCCGGGAACAGATACGCAGTATTTT. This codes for CSAGPPSPGTDTQYF.

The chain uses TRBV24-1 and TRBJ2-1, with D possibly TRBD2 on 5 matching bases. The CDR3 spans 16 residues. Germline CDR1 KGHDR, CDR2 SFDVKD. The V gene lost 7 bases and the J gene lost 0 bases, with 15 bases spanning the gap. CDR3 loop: CATSDSPGSSYNEQFF. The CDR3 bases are TGTGCCACCAGCGATAGCCCGGGGAGCTCCTACAATGAGCAGTTCTTC.

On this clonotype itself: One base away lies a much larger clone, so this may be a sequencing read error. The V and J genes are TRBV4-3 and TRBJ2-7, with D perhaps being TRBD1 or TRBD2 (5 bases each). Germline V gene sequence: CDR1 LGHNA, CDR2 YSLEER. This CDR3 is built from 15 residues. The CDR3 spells CASSPSGTGSYEQHF. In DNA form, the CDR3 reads TGCGCCAGCAGCCCATCAGGGACGGGCTCCTACGAGCAGCACTTC.

CDR3 DNA: TGTGCCACCAGTGAGGGGTCGCGAGAGACCCAGTACTTC. Translation gives CATSEGSRETQYF. The chain is built from TRBV24-1 and TRBJ2-5; D gene ambiguous. Germline CDR1 and CDR2: KGHDR and SFDVKD. CDR3 size: 13 residues. Trimming shortened V by 4 bases and J by 4 bases, and 9 bases separated the two germline ends.

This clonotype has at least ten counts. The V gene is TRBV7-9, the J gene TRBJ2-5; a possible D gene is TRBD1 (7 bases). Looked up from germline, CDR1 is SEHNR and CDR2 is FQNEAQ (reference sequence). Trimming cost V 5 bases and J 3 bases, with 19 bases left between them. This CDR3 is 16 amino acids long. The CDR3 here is CASSIRQGGLEETQYF. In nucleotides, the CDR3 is TGTGCCAGCAGCATTAGACAGGGAGGTTTAGAAGAGACCCAGTACTTC.

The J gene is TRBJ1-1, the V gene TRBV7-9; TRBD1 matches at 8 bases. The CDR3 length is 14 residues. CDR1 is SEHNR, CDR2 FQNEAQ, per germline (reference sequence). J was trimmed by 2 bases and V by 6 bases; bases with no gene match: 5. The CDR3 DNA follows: TGTGCCAGCAGACCAGGGGGCCCCAACACTGAAGCTTTCTTT. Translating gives CASRPGGPNTEAFF.

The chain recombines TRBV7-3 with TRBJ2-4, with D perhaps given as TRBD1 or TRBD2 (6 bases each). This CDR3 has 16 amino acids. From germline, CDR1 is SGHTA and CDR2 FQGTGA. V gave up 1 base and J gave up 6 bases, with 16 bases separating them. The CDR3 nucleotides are TGTGCCAGCAGCTTAAGTGGGGGGCTAGATGGAAACATTCAGTACTTC. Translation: CASSLSGGLDGNIQYF.

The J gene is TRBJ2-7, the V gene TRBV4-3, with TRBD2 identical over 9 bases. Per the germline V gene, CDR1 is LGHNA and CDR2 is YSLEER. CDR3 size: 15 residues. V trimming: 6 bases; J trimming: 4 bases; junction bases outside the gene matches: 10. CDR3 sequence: CASSPQVAGVYEQYF. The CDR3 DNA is TGCGCCAGCAGTCCTCAGGTAGCGGGAGTGTACGAGCAGTACTTC.

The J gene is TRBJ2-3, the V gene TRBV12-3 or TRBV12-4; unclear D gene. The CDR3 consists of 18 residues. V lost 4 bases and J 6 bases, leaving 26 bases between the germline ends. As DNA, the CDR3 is TGTGCCAGCAGTTCCCAACCCCTCCCGGTGAGCGCCGGGGATACGCAGTATTTT. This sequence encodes CASSSQPLPVSAGDTQYF.

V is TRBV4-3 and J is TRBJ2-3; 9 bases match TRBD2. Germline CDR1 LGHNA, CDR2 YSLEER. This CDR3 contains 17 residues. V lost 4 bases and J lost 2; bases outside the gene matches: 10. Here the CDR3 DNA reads TGCGCCAGCAGCCCCGGGGGTAGCGGGGGACCCACAGATACGCAGTATTTT. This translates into CASSPGGSGGPTDTQYF.

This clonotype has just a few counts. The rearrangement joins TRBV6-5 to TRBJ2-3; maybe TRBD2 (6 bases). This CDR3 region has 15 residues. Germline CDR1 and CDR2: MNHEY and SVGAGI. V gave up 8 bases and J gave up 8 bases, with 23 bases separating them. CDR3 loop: CASSRYTSSGVTQYF. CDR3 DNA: TGTGCCAGCTCTAGATATACTAGCTCCGGGGTTACGCAGTATTTT.

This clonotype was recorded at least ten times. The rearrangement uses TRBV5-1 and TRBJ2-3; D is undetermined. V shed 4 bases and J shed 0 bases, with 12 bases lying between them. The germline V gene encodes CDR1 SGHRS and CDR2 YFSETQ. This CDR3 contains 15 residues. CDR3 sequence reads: CASSPVTDSTDTQYF. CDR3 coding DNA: TGCGCCAGCAGCCCCGTAACGGATAGCACAGATACGCAGTATTTT.

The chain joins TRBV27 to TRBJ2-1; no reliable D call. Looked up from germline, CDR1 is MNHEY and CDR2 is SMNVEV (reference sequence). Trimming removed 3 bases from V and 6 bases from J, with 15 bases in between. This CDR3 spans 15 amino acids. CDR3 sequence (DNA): TGTGCCAGCAGTTTTTTTCCCGAAACGCGCAATGAGCAGTTCTTC. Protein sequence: CASSFFPETRNEQFF.

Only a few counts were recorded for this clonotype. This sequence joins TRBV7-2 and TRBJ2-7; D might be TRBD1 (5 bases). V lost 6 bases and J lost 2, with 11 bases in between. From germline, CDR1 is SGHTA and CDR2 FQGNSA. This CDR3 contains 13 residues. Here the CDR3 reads CASRTEGAYEQYF. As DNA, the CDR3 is TGTGCCAGCAGGACGGAAGGGGCCTACGAGCAGTACTTC.

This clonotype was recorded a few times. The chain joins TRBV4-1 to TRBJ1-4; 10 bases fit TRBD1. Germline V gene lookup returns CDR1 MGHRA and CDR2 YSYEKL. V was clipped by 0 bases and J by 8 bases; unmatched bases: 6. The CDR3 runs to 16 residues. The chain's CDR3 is CASSQDRDRGREKLFF. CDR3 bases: TGCGCCAGCAGCCAAGACCGGGACAGGGGTAGAGAAAAACTGTTTTTT.

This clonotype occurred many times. The CDR3 nucleotides read TGTGCCAGCAGTACCACGGGGGCTGGGAATCAGCCCCAGCATTTT. Protein sequence: CASSTTGAGNQPQHF. The chain has TRBV12-3 or TRBV12-4 and TRBJ1-5, with a weak D call TRBD1 (6 bases). This CDR3 region has 15 residues. Trimming pared 5 bases from V and 4 bases from J, leaving 15 bases between.

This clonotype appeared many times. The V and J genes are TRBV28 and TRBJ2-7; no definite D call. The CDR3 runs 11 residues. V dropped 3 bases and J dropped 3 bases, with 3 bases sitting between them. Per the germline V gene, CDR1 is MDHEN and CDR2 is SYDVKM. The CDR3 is CASSFNYEQYF. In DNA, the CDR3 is TGTGCCAGCAGTTTCAACTACGAGCAGTACTTC. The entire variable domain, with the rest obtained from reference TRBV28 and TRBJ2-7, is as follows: DVKVTQSSRYLVKRTGEKVFLECVQDMDHENMFWYRQDPGLGLRLIYFSYDVKMKEKGDIPEGYSVSREKKERFSLILESASTNQTSMYLCASSFNYEQYFGPGTRLTVT.

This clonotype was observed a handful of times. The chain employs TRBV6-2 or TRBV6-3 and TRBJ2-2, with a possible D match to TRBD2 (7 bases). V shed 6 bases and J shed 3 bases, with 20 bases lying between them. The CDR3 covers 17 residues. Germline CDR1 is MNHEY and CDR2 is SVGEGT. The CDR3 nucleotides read TGTGCCAGCAGCCAAGGGTGGCGGGGGCCGGACACCGGGGAGCTGTTTTTT. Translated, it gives CASSQGWRGPDTGELFF.

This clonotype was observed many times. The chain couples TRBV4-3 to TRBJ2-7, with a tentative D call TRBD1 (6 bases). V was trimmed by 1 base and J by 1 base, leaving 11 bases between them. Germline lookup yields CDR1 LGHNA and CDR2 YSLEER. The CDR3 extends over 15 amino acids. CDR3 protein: CASSQAPGQSYEQYF. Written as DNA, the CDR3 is TGCGCCAGCAGCCAAGCCCCGGGACAATCCTACGAGCAGTACTTC.

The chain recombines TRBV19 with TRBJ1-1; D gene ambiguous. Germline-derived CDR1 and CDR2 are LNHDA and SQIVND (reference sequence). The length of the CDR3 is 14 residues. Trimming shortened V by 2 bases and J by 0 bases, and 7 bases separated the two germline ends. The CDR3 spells CASSITPLNTEAFF. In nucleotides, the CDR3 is TGTGCCAGTAGTATAACCCCATTGAACACTGAAGCTTTCTTT.